These T cell receptor beta chains were read from a single sample in a study of CD8 T cells in Susac syndrome. TCRdb reprocessed the immunoSEQ multiplex PCR reads with MiXCR, giving one entry per CDR3 protein. The data show about 300,000 distinct CDR3 sequences, approximately 91% seen once. Sample: CD8+ T cells from PBMCs. Receptors originate from a human donor with multiple sclerosis. Both conserved end residues are trimmed from each CDR3.

TRBV28	TRBJ2-3	ASSAGSPGTDTQY
TRBV7-8	TRBJ1-3	ASSLGWGDTIY
TRBV4-3	TRBJ2-3	ASSTSLAGVSDTQY
TRBV6-4	TRBJ2-1	ASTYPTTFFDEQF
TRBV6-2/TRBV6-3	TRBJ2-1	ASALAEYNEQF
TRBV5-4	TRBJ2-1	ASHLRDLSSYNEQF
TRBV28	TRBJ2-1	ASSLVRGLGDNEQF
TRBV6-5	TRBJ2-1	ASSPSGRALDEQF
TRBV25-1	TRBJ1-6	ASSEYEGFTSPLH
TRBV4-2	TRBJ2-6	ASSQVGDGSGANVLT
TRBV9	TRBJ1-3	ASSGTRVPTPNTIY
TRBV28	TRBJ2-7	ASNRAVGDEQY
TRBV7-7	TRBJ2-1	ASSPGPRSYNEQF
TRBV4-2	TRBJ1-3	ASSQDVEHSGNTIY
TRBV27	TRBJ2-3	ASSFGGRDTQY
TRBV28	TRBJ1-1	ASSLPSYVGDLGEAF
TRBV9	TRBJ2-1	ASSVGGLGGDNEQF
TRBV30	TRBJ2-5	AWSVREKTQY
TRBV7-9	TRBJ2-7	ASSPRRDRGIYEQY
TRBV28	TRBJ2-7	ASSFFGSTYEQY
TRBV20-1	TRBJ1-2	SAREVGGLYGYT
TRBV4-1	TRBJ2-6	ASSQEKGTGANVLT
TRBV5-6	TRBJ2-5	ASSYAGSVLEETQY
TRBV7-6	TRBJ2-4	ASSGWAKNIQY
TRBV30	TRBJ1-1	AWSVVGTTEAF
TRBV7-8	TRBJ2-7	ASSPRWEEPSGEQY
TRBV6-5	TRBJ2-2	ASTTSGSDTGELF
TRBV11-2	TRBJ2-3	ASSPRGLAGSLDTQY
TRBV20-1	TRBJ2-1	SARDVQNPINPYNEQF
TRBV14	TRBJ2-7	ASSPTAKLTIVSYEQY
TRBV4-1	TRBJ2-5	ASSPDRGLETQY
TRBV14	TRBJ2-1	ASSDLAARDNEQF
TRBV7-9	TRBJ2-1	ASSQRLINEQF
TRBV7-9	TRBJ2-1	ASSFITGVPYNEQF